The entry that follows covers one T cell receptor (beta chain) sequence. This CDR3 spans 13 amino acids. Between the trimmed V and J ends, which lost 6 bases and 5 bases, there was a span of 12 bases. These data are taken from a study of blood T cell repertoires in COVID-19. At the level of the study: COVID-19 samples from acute and convalescent phases originated in the United States, Italy and Spain.

This table comes from immunoSEQ multiplex PCR, and its TCRdb copy is limited to in-frame clones, with some not included. The sample includes 350,000 to 450,000 clones, approximately 92% of them seen just once. The chain joins TRBV12-3 or TRBV12-4 to TRBJ2-3; unclear D gene. The sequencing sample was made of PBMCs or T cells enriched from blood (not recorded which). The clonotype comes from a man aged 30 to 45 who had recovered from COVID-19. CDR3: CASSFRSRDTQYF. The CDR3 DNA reads as TGTGCCAGCAGCTTCCGGTCGAGAGATACGCAGTATTTT.